The clone carrying this T cell receptor (beta chain) was found a few times. This record belongs to a study of cytomegalovirus exposure and HLA in healthy donors. The germline CDR1 and CDR2 sequences are SQVTM and ANQGSEA. This CDR3 region has 13 residues. V lost 4 bases and J lost 9; bases outside the gene matches: 7. The PCR made use of 60 Vbeta and 13 Jbeta primers. Sequencing was performed with immunoSEQ multiplex PCR; in TCRdb, only in-frame clones are kept and a portion is missing. The repertoire holds 110,000 to 150,000 clones, with about 72% as singletons. The chain uses TRBV29-1 and TRBJ2-1; 9 nucleotides line up with TRBD2. The specimen sequenced was PBMCs. This TCR derives from a middle-aged man in good health and CMV-seronegative. The CDR3: CSVVGGGALEQFF. The CDR3 bases are TGCAGCGTTGTGGGCGGGGGGGCCCTTGAGCAGTTCTTC.